This TCR beta chain is drawn from a study of cytomegalovirus exposure and HLA in healthy donors. Whole-study results and caveats: Common viral pathogens seemed, in a later analysis, to connect with several of the most significant clusters. In all likelihood, a cluster of highly shared sequence variants was a sequencing artifact. CMV antigen specificity was confirmed in vitro for a few CMV-associated chains.

The study ran its PCR with 60 Vbeta and 13 Jbeta primers. Profiled with immunoSEQ multiplex PCR; TCRdb holds only in-frame clones, not every one. The sample has 200,000 to 300,000 clones; 82% are singletons. As concerns this clone: Its antigen is as yet unknown.

This CDR3 spans 13 amino acids. V was cut by 2 bases and J by 10 bases, with 14 bases left in between. Germline V lookup: CDR1 MNHNY, CDR2 SVGAGI (reference sequence). This TCR came from a woman between 40 and 50 years old in good health and CMV-seropositive. This sequence joins TRBV6-6 and TRBJ1-1; possibly TRBD1 for D (5 bases). Sample: PBMCs. The CDR3 is CASSYERGIGAFF. The CDR3 region has the DNA TGTGCCAGCAGTTACGAAAGGGGCATAGGAGCTTTCTTT.